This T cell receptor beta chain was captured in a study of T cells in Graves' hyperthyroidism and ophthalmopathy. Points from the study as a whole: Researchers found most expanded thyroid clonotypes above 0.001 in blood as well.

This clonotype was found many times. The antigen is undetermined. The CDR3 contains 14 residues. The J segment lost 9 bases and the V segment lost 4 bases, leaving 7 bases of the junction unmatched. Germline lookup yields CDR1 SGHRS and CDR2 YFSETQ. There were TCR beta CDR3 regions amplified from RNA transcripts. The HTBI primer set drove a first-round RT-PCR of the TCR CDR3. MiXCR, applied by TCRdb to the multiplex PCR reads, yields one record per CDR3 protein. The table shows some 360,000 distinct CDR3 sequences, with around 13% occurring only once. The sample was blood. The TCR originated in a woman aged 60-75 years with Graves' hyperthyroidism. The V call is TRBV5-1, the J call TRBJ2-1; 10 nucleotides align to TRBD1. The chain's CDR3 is CASSQRQGAVEQFF. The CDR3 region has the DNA TGCGCCAGCAGCCAAAGACAGGGGGCTGTTGAGCAGTTCTTC.